A single sample gave rise to the 23 T cell receptor beta chains below, sequenced in a study of T-cell memory formation after mild COVID-19. MiXCR, run by TCRdb on the 5' RACE reads, gives a single entry per CDR3 protein. The profile covers 450,000 to 650,000 distinct CDR3 sequences, with roughly 18% appearing a single time and 12% taken by the ten largest. The material sequenced was PBMCs or a T cell subset sorted from them (not recorded which). The receptors stem from an adult woman who had mild COVID-19 (a few samples of this study predate the infection). Cell type and time point are not known.

In its sample, this clonotype was seen a few times. The CDR3 sequence is CSAADRVRNQPQHF. The CDR3 DNA reads as TGCAGTGCTGCGGACAGGGTACGCAATCAGCCCCAGCATTTT. V gene TRBV20-1 combines with J gene TRBJ1-5; 8 nucleotides agree with TRBD1. The CDR3 is 14 amino acids. Looked up from germline, CDR1 is DFQATT and CDR2 is SNEGSKA (reference sequence). Trimming removed 5 bases from V and 2 bases from J; junction bases left unmatched: 5.

This clonotype has more than one count but fewer than ten. J is TRBJ1-2 and V is TRBV29-1; 8 bases map to TRBD1. Trimming removed 5 bases from V and 5 bases from J; junction bases left unmatched: 4. The CDR3 covers 12 residues. Germline V gene sequence: CDR1 SQVTM, CDR2 ANQGSEA. CDR3 nucleotide sequence: TGCAGCGTTTACCAGGGGGCGTATGGCTACACCTTC. Its translation is CSVYQGAYGYTF.

This clonotype was seen more than once but under ten times. The chain links TRBV7-8 to TRBJ2-7; D gene unclear. CDR1 is SGHVS, CDR2 FQNEAQ, per germline. V lost 0 bases and J 3 bases, leaving 6 bases between the germline ends. The CDR3 is 13 residues long. The CDR3 is CASSLASHYEQYF. The CDR3 DNA follows: TGTGCCAGCAGCTTAGCGAGCCACTACGAGCAGTACTTC.

A few counts support this clonotype. The CDR3 protein is CASSLATGRFEQYF. In DNA form, the CDR3 reads TGTGCCAGCAGCTTGGCTACAGGGCGGTTCGAGCAGTACTTC. The chain links TRBV5-6 to TRBJ2-7; weak D call: TRBD1 (6 bases). The CDR3 length is 14 residues. The germline CDR1 and CDR2 sequences are SGHDT and YYEEEE. V lost 0 bases to trimming and J lost 6 bases, with 13 bases between them.

This clonotype was picked up a small number of times. The chain combines TRBV15 with TRBJ2-7; 9 bases map to TRBD2. The CDR3 has 16 amino acids. Trimming cost V 6 bases and J 3 bases; bases outside gene matches: 12. The germline V gene has CDR1 LNHNV and CDR2 YYDKDF (reference sequence). The CDR3 is CATSLGGVAGVYEQYF. The CDR3 DNA reads TGTGCCACCAGTCTCGGTGGGGTAGCGGGAGTCTACGAGCAGTACTTC. Supplemented by reference TRBV15 and TRBJ2-7, the full variable domain reads DAMVIQNPRYQVTQFGKPVTLSCSQTLNHNVMYWYQQKSSQAPKLLFHYYDKDFNNEADTPDNFQSRRPNTSFCFLDIRSPGLGDTAMYLCATSLGGVAGVYEQYFGPGTRLTVT.

This clonotype has just a few counts. The genes are TRBV20-1 and TRBJ2-7, with D maybe TRBD2 (5 bases). This CDR3 region has 14 residues. CDR1 DFQATT and CDR2 SNEGSKA come from the germline V gene (reference sequence). V lost 3 bases and J lost 0, with 12 bases in between. In DNA form, the CDR3 reads TGCAGTGCTAGCGGGATCGATAGCTCCTACGAGCAGTACTTC. As protein: CSASGIDSSYEQYF.

The genes are TRBV7-2 and TRBJ2-3; 9 bases line up with TRBD2. CDR1 is SGHTA and CDR2 is FQGNSA in the germline V gene. The V segment lost 6 bases and the J segment 4 bases; nucleotides outside the gene matches: 2. This CDR3 region has 13 residues. The CDR3 nucleotides are TGTGCCAGCAGGCGACTAGCGGCAGATACGCAGTATTTT. This sequence encodes CASRRLAADTQYF. Full variable domain (missing parts from reference TRBV7-2 and TRBJ2-3): GAGVSQSPSNKVTEKGKDVELRCDPISGHTALYWYRQSLGQGLEFLIYFQGNSAPDKSGLPSDRFSAERTGGSVSTLTIQRTQQEDSAVYLCASRRLAADTQYFGPGTRLTVL.

The rearrangement joins TRBV18 to TRBJ2-7; D gene ambiguous. Per the germline V gene, CDR1 is KGHSH and CDR2 is LQKENI. The CDR3 loop spans 13 amino acids. With 5 bases removed from V and 3 bases from J, the gap between germline ends came to 11 bases. The chain's CDR3 is CASSATIFYEQYF. The CDR3 region has the DNA TGTGCCAGCTCAGCGACGATTTTCTACGAGCAGTACTTC.

This clonotype was recorded many times. The DNA for the CDR3 is TGTGCCAGCTCACCATCGGGACTAGCCGACAATGAGCAGTTCTTC. It translates to CASSPSGLADNEQFF. The chain carries TRBV18 and TRBJ2-1; 9 positions agree with TRBD2. Germline CDR1 KGHSH, CDR2 LQKENI. The CDR3 loop spans 15 amino acids. After removal of 2 bases from V and 5 bases from J, the junction contained 4 bases not matched to a gene.

The chain combines TRBV5-1 with TRBJ2-1; no clear D. Trimming pared 4 bases from V and 0 bases from J, leaving 20 bases between. The CDR3 extends over 18 amino acids. Germline values: CDR1 SGHRS, CDR2 YFSETQ. DNA for the CDR3: TGCGCCAGCAGCGCGTCCGGGCCCTCCAGAAGCTCCTACAATGAGCAGTTCTTC. Protein product: CASSASGPSRSSYNEQFF.

CDR3 residues: CAISGGQGRNYEQYF. CDR3 coding DNA: TGTGCCATCAGTGGGGGACAGGGGAGAAATTACGAGCAGTACTTC. The rearrangement links TRBV10-3 to TRBJ2-7, with 10 bases fitting TRBD1. This CDR3 contains 15 residues. The germline V gene encodes CDR1 ENHRY and CDR2 SYGVKD. The junction had 7 bases not matched to a gene; V was cut back by 4 bases and J by 4 bases.

This clonotype showed up just a few times. The chain uses TRBV2 and TRBJ2-1, with 7 bases fitting TRBD2. V shed 6 bases, J shed 6 bases, and the junction held 5 bases outside the gene matches. Per the germline V gene, CDR1 is SNHLY and CDR2 is FYNNEI. The CDR3 has 13 residues. The CDR3 bases are TGTGCCAGCAGGAACCTAGCGGCCAATGAGCAGTTCTTC. Residues: CASRNLAANEQFF.

The chain is built from TRBV20-1 and TRBJ2-5; 9 bases line up with TRBD2. After removal of 0 bases from V and 14 bases from J, the junction contained 10 bases not matched to a gene. Germline loops: CDR1 DFQATT, CDR2 SNEGSKA (reference sequence). The CDR3 sequence is 13 residues long. CDR3 protein: CSARETIAGLAYF. CDR3 bases: TGCAGTGCTAGAGAGACCATAGCGGGACTAGCTTACTTC.

J is TRBJ2-3 and V is TRBV15, with D perhaps assigned TRBD1 or TRBD2 (6 bases each). Germline V gives CDR1 LNHNV, CDR2 YYDKDF (reference sequence). V was cut by 5 bases and J by 0 bases, with 9 bases left in between. CDR3 length: 14 residues. This CDR3 is CATSVGGSTDTQYF. As DNA, the CDR3 is TGTGCCACCAGCGTAGGGGGGAGCACAGATACGCAGTATTTT.

This clonotype was counted between two and nine times. The J gene is TRBJ2-3, the V gene TRBV5-1, with D uncertain. This CDR3 region has 14 residues. Germline-derived CDR1 and CDR2 are SGHRS and YFSETQ. V shed 5 bases and J shed 0 bases, with 10 bases lying between them. In DNA form, the CDR3 reads TGCGCCAGCAGTTCTAGATCTAGCACAGATACGCAGTATTTT. Encoded protein: CASSSRSSTDTQYF.

This chain connects TRBV18 to TRBJ2-7; no definite D call. This CDR3 region has 18 residues. V lost 2 bases and J 2 bases, leaving 22 bases between the germline ends. Germline V CDR1 and CDR2: KGHSH, LQKENI. This CDR3 is CASSPIYTSMDWTYEQYF. CDR3 nucleotide sequence: TGTGCCAGCTCACCAATTTACACCTCTATGGATTGGACCTACGAGCAGTACTTC. Complete variable domain (other parts from reference TRBV18 and TRBJ2-7): NAGVMQNPRHLVRRRGQEARLRCSPMKGHSHVYWYRQLPEEGLKFMVYLQKENIIDESGMPKERFSAEFPKEGPSILRIQQVVRGDSAAYFCASSPIYTSMDWTYEQYFGPGTRLTVT.

The V call is TRBV7-8, the J call TRBJ2-5, with 11 positions matching TRBD2. After removal of 1 base from V and 5 bases from J, the junction contained 12 bases not matched to a gene. CDR3 length: 18 amino acids. Germline values: CDR1 SGHVS, CDR2 FQNEAQ. The CDR3 nucleotides read TGTGCCAGCAGCTTAGGCAGACGACTAGCGGGAAGAGGGGAGACCCAGTACTTC. This encodes CASSLGRRLAGRGETQYF. The variable domain in full, completed from reference TRBV7-8 and TRBJ2-5, reads GAGVSQSPRYKVAKRGQDVALRCDPISGHVSLFWYQQALGQGPEFLTYFQNEAQLDKSGLPSDRFFAERPEGSVSTLKIQRTQQEDSAVYLCASSLGRRLAGRGETQYFGPGTRLLVL.

The rearrangement links TRBV6-1 to TRBJ2-2; possibly TRBD1 for D (6 bases). This CDR3 contains 15 residues. Trimming shortened V by 4 bases and J by 4 bases, and 13 bases separated the two germline ends. From germline, CDR1 is MNHNS and CDR2 SASEGT. CDR3 loop: CASSGLGASTGELFF. The CDR3, as DNA: TGTGCCAGCAGTGGTCTGGGGGCTAGCACCGGGGAGCTGTTTTTT.

In this sample, this clonotype turned up a few times. The V and J genes are TRBV5-5 and TRBJ2-7; TRBD2 matches 7 bases. CDR1 is SGHKS and CDR2 is YYEKEE in the germline V gene (reference sequence). V shed 0 bases, J shed 1 base, and the junction held 10 bases outside the gene matches. This CDR3 has 17 residues. The CDR3 loop reads CASSLDYGSSGSYEQYF. The CDR3 DNA is TGTGCCAGCAGCTTGGATTATGGGTCTAGCGGTTCCTACGAGCAGTACTTC.

This clonotype turned up a few times. The chain combines TRBV7-6 with TRBJ2-5; TRBD2 matches 14 bases. CDR1 and CDR2 from the germline V gene are SGHVS and FNYEAQ. The CDR3 spans 15 residues. Trimming removed 8 bases from V and 4 bases from J; junction bases left unmatched: 6. The CDR3 is CASCLTSGGVETQYF. As DNA, the CDR3 is TGTGCCAGCTGCCTGACTAGCGGGGGGGTAGAGACCCAGTACTTC.

The rearrangement uses TRBV6-2 or TRBV6-3 and TRBJ2-1; 9 bases are a match to TRBD2. The CDR3 loop spans 15 amino acids. From germline, CDR1 is MNHEY and CDR2 SVGEGT. After removal of 5 bases from V and 8 bases from J, the junction contained 10 bases not matched to a gene. CDR3 amino acids: CASSDEAGGWYEQFF. Here the CDR3 DNA reads TGTGCCAGCAGTGACGAGGCGGGAGGGTGGTATGAGCAGTTCTTC.

The genes are TRBV29-1 and TRBJ2-3, with D perhaps TRBD1 (6 bases). CDR3 size: 14 residues. V dropped 5 bases and J dropped 2 bases, with 14 bases sitting between them. Germline CDR1 is SQVTM and CDR2 is ANQGSEA. The CDR3 is CSVLGPGVTDTQYF. The CDR3 DNA is TGCAGCGTTCTGGGTCCAGGGGTCACAGATACGCAGTATTTT.

This clonotype has just a few counts. The V and J genes are TRBV7-3 and TRBJ2-1; 9 bases line up with TRBD2. V lost 5 bases and J lost 4; bases outside the gene matches: 6. Germline CDR1 SGHTA, CDR2 FQGTGA. The CDR3 sequence is 15 residues long. CDR3 in DNA: TGTGCCAGCAGCCGAAGACTAGCGGAGTACAATGAGCAGTTCTTC. Its translation is CASSRRLAEYNEQFF.